What follows are 21 T cell receptor beta chains derived from one specimen sequenced in a study of blood T cell repertoires in COVID-19. The table came from immunoSEQ multiplex PCR; TCRdb's copy has only in-frame clones and leaves some out. This table holds over 250,000 clones, 70% to 90% found once. Sequenced material: peripheral blood. These receptor sequences come from a woman in her seventies with acute or convalescent COVID-19.

The chain couples TRBV18 to TRBJ1-2; D is undetermined. V was clipped by 1 base and J by 3 bases, with 9 bases between them. The CDR3 length is 14 residues. The germline gives CDR1 KGHSH, CDR2 LQKENI. CDR3 nucleotides: TGTGCCAGCTCACCACTGGGCGCAGACTATGGCTACACCTTC. Its translation is CASSPLGADYGYTF.

V is TRBV5-1 and J is TRBJ2-2; TRBD1 is a possible D gene (6 bases). The ends were cut back, 3 bases at V and 2 bases at J, with 14 bases in the middle. Per the germline V gene, CDR1 is SGHRS and CDR2 is YFSETQ. The CDR3 contains 16 residues. The CDR3 is CASSYTGTLNTGELFF. CDR3 coding DNA: TGCGCCAGCAGCTATACCGGGACACTAAACACCGGGGAGCTGTTTTTT.

The V call is TRBV7-2, the J call TRBJ1-2; tentatively, D is TRBD1 (6 bases). V lost 3 bases and J 5 bases, leaving 13 bases between the germline ends. This CDR3 is built from 14 residues. CDR1 is SGHTA and CDR2 is FQGNSA in the germline V gene. CDR3 sequence (DNA): TGTGCCAGCAGCTTCCGGACAGTCTTTTATGGCTACACCTTC. Residues: CASSFRTVFYGYTF.

The chain uses TRBV6-5 and TRBJ2-1; TRBD2 agrees at 7 bases. The V gene's germline CDR1 is MNHEY and CDR2 SVGAGI. This CDR3 has 14 amino acids. The trim removed 10 bases at V and 2 bases at J, leaving 8 bases unmatched. Here the CDR3 reads CATRDGGTYNEQFF. The CDR3 coding sequence is TGTGCCACCCGAGACGGGGGGACCTACAATGAGCAGTTCTTC.

On this clone itself: The sample holds other DNA sequences that translate to the same CDR3. The chain is built from TRBV5-1 and TRBJ1-1; no clear D. V was trimmed by 4 bases and J by 4 bases, leaving 11 bases between them. The CDR3 runs 13 residues. In germline, CDR1 is SGHRS, CDR2 YFSETQ. CDR3 amino acids: CASSREVGTEAFF. Here the CDR3 DNA reads TGCGCCAGCAGCAGAGAGGTGGGCACTGAAGCTTTCTTT.

The J gene is TRBJ2-7, the V gene TRBV10-1; TRBD1 matches at 10 bases. CDR3 length: 15 amino acids. J lost 3 bases, V lost 4 bases, and 6 bases had no gene match. Germline V gene data show CDR1 as WNHNN and CDR2 as SYGVQD (reference sequence). CDR3 in amino acids: CASSGGTGVNYEQYF. CDR3 DNA: TGCGCCAGCAGTGGGGGGACAGGGGTAAACTACGAGCAGTACTTC.

The chain employs TRBV3-1 (or the pseudogene TRBV3-2) and TRBJ1-5; D may be TRBD1 (6 bases). Trimming shortened V by 6 bases and J by 8 bases, and 17 bases separated the two germline ends. CDR1 LGHDT and CDR2 YNNKEL come from the germline V gene (reference sequence). The CDR3 sequence is 14 residues long. CDR3 sequence: CASSSGTSREPQHF. For the CDR3, the DNA is TGTGCCAGCAGTAGCGGGACATCAAGGGAGCCCCAGCATTTT.

This clone is a singleton in its sample. V gene TRBV19 combines with J gene TRBJ2-7, with TRBD1 matching over 7 bases. V dropped 1 base and J dropped 2; count of bases not matched to a gene: 5. The CDR3 extends over 15 amino acids. In germline, CDR1 is LNHDA, CDR2 SQIVND (reference sequence). This CDR3 reads CASSIGTGLPYEQYF. CDR3 sequence (DNA): TGTGCCAGTAGTATAGGGACAGGTCTCCCCTACGAGCAGTACTTC.

The chain employs TRBV6-5 and TRBJ1-2; D is possibly TRBD1 (5 bases). CDR3 length: 12 residues. The germline V gene has CDR1 MNHEY and CDR2 SVGAGI. V was pared by 8 bases and J by 4 bases, with 11 bases between. CDR3 sequence reads: CASETAFYGYTF. The CDR3 coding sequence is TGTGCCAGCGAGACAGCCTTCTATGGCTACACCTTC.

This clone was seen once. V is TRBV7-2 and J is TRBJ1-1, with D uncertain. The germline V gene encodes CDR1 SGHTA and CDR2 FQGNSA. Trimming took off 3 bases at V and 5 bases at J, with 10 bases between the two ends. The CDR3 is 13 residues long. CDR3 coding DNA: TGTGCCAGCAGCTTTTCTGCGCCTACTGAAGCTTTCTTT. Its protein is CASSFSAPTEAFF.

This chain joins TRBV7-8 and TRBJ2-3, with 9 bases matching TRBD2. This CDR3 is built from 19 residues. Germline lookup yields CDR1 SGHVS and CDR2 FQNEAQ. The ends lost 1 base at V and 0 bases at J; junction bases unmatched: 11. The DNA of the CDR3 is TGTGCCAGCAGCTTAGGTCTAGCGGGGTACCTAATCAGCACAGATACGCAGTATTTT. Residues: CASSLGLAGYLISTDTQYF.

This clone occurred once. The rearrangement links TRBV4-1 to TRBJ2-3; a possible D gene is TRBD2 (5 bases). V was cut by 4 bases and J by 13 bases, with 15 bases left in between. This CDR3 has 12 amino acids. Germline V lookup: CDR1 MGHRA, CDR2 YSYEKL. CDR3 sequence: CASSPPGTQEYF. The CDR3 region has the DNA TGCGCCAGCAGCCCCCCGGGAACGCAGGAGTATTTT.

CDR3 in amino acids: CASSARGSPETQYF. DNA of the CDR3: TGTGCCAGCAGCGCCCGGGGGAGCCCAGAGACCCAGTACTTC. The J gene is TRBJ2-5, the V gene TRBV9; a weak D match, TRBD2 (6 bases). Germline V gene sequence: CDR1 SGDLS, CDR2 YYNGEE. With 3 bases removed from V and 4 bases from J, the gap between germline ends came to 13 bases. The CDR3 consists of 14 residues.

This chain connects TRBV19 to TRBJ1-2, with TRBD1 identical over 8 bases. The CDR3 consists of 15 residues. Germline loops: CDR1 LNHDA, CDR2 SQIVND (reference sequence). V was clipped by 3 bases and J by 2 bases; unmatched bases: 5. CDR3 protein: CASSMRTGRNYGYTF. The DNA for the CDR3 is TGTGCCAGTAGTATGCGGACAGGGCGGAACTATGGCTACACCTTC.

This chain joins TRBV6-5 and TRBJ2-5; 12 positions agree with TRBD2. The CDR3 covers 15 residues. Trimming removed 8 bases from V and 1 base from J; junction bases left unmatched: 5. Germline V gene sequence: CDR1 MNHEY, CDR2 SVGAGI. CDR3 sequence (DNA): TGTGCCAGCTTTTCTAGCGGGGGGGCCCAAGAGACCCAGTACTTC. This encodes CASFSSGGAQETQYF.

This chain connects TRBV6-5 to TRBJ2-3; 8 bases align to TRBD2. V gave up 7 bases and J gave up 3 bases; unmatched junction bases: 6. Germline V CDR1 and CDR2: MNHEY, SVGAGI. CDR3 length: 14 residues. In DNA form, the CDR3 reads TGTGCCAGCAAAGTGGCGGGGGGTACAGATACGCAGTATTTT. This codes for CASKVAGGTDTQYF.

This chain links TRBV7-9 with TRBJ2-1; 13 bases are shared with TRBD2. CDR3 length equals 17 residues. The V segment lost 5 bases and the J segment 7 bases; nucleotides outside the gene matches: 11. Per the germline V gene, CDR1 is SEHNR and CDR2 is FQNEAQ (reference sequence). The CDR3: CASSTRLAGGVGNEQFF. The CDR3 DNA is TGTGCCAGCAGCACCAGACTAGCGGGGGGCGTGGGTAATGAGCAGTTCTTC.

The chain joins TRBV6-1 to TRBJ1-4; D remains unclear. Germline V gene sequence: CDR1 MNHNS, CDR2 SASEGT. The CDR3 is made up of 14 amino acids. Trimming removed 3 bases at V and 8 bases at J, with 13 bases between. CDR3 region: CASSELGPTEKLFF. In DNA form, the CDR3 reads TGTGCCAGCAGTGAGTTGGGCCCTACGGAAAAACTGTTTTTT.

The V call is TRBV7-3, the J call TRBJ2-2, with 7 positions matching TRBD2. CDR3 size: 16 residues. CDR1 and CDR2 (germline): SGHTA, FQGTGA. J lost 1 base, V lost 2 bases, and 4 bases had no gene match. The CDR3 coding sequence is TGTGCCAGCAGCTTATTCGGGGGGTTGAACACCGGGGAGCTGTTTTTT. It yields the protein CASSLFGGLNTGELFF. Combining the CDR3 with reference TRBV7-3 and TRBJ2-2 gives the whole variable domain GAGVSQTPSNKVTEKGKYVELRCDPISGHTALYWYRQSLGQGPEFLIYFQGTGAADDSGLPNDRFFAVRPEGSVSTLKIQRTERGDSAVYLCASSLFGGLNTGELFFGEGSRLTVL.

The chain recombines TRBV6-5 with TRBJ1-1; perhaps TRBD1 as D (5 bases). Germline V lookup: CDR1 MNHEY, CDR2 SVGAGI. V lost 10 bases, J lost 6 bases, and 15 bases lay in between. This CDR3 has 12 residues. This CDR3 reads CATLGRGAEAFF. CDR3 sequence (DNA): TGTGCCACCCTTGGGAGGGGAGCTGAAGCTTTCTTT.

This clone was counted once. The chain links TRBV5-1 to TRBJ1-4, with 7 bases aligning to TRBD1. Germline V gene data show CDR1 as SGHRS and CDR2 as YFSETQ. J lost 7 bases, V lost 7 bases, and 10 bases had no gene match. The CDR3 is 14 residues long. The CDR3 is CASRTGPGTEKLFF. DNA for the CDR3: TGCGCCAGCCGGACAGGCCCGGGGACTGAAAAACTGTTTTTT.